The next 14 T cell receptor beta chains were all read from a single sample in a study of blood T cell repertoires in COVID-19. Data came from immunoSEQ multiplex PCR; TCRdb stores just in-frame clones and leaves some out. The profile shows a few hundred thousand clones, around 86% of them singletons. The sample comprised PBMCs or T cells enriched from blood (not recorded which). These receptors came from a young woman who had recovered from COVID-19.

The chain uses TRBV5-8 and TRBJ1-1; TRBD1 matches 8 bases. Trimming removed 4 bases from V and 6 bases from J; junction bases left unmatched: 5. CDR3 length: 13 residues. CDR1 and CDR2 from the germline V gene are SGHTS and YDEGEE. CDR3 residues: CASSGTGYSEAFF. The CDR3 DNA sequence: TGTGCCAGCAGCGGGACAGGCTATTCTGAAGCTTTCTTT.

The DNA of the CDR3 is TGTGCCAGCAGCTTGAGGGGGTTCTTATCCTCTGGAAACACCATATATTTT. Translated, it gives CASSLRGFLSSGNTIYF. The chain has TRBV5-6 and TRBJ1-3, with TRBD1 as a possible D gene (6 bases). Trimming left V 1 base short and J 0 bases short, with 14 bases between. This CDR3 spans 17 amino acids. CDR1 and CDR2 (germline): SGHDT, YYEEEE.

The chain joins TRBV30 to TRBJ1-1; 9 positions agree with TRBD1. V shed 0 bases and J 1 base; nucleotides not matched to a gene: 6. This CDR3 region has 16 residues. CDR1 GTSNPN and CDR2 SVGIG come from the germline V gene (reference sequence). CDR3 amino acids: CAWSVQGAIWNTEAFF. The CDR3 coding sequence is TGTGCCTGGAGTGTACAGGGGGCAATTTGGAACACTGAAGCTTTCTTT.

This clone turned up a few times. J is TRBJ1-1 and V is TRBV6-5; D ambiguous. V lost 10 bases and J 2 bases, leaving 14 bases between the germline ends. CDR1 MNHEY and CDR2 SVGAGI come from the germline V gene. This CDR3 is built from 13 residues. The CDR3, as DNA: TGTGCCATTGGGAGGCAATCTAACACTGAAGCTTTCTTT. Translated: CAIGRQSNTEAFF.

The chain employs TRBV30 and TRBJ2-1, with 11 bases identical to TRBD1. The junction had 7 bases not matched to a gene; V was cut back by 2 bases and J by 7 bases. The germline V gene encodes CDR1 GTSNPN and CDR2 SVGIG (reference sequence). The length of the CDR3 is 15 residues. This CDR3 reads CAWSLGQGGKNEQFF. DNA for the CDR3: TGTGCCTGGAGTTTGGGACAGGGGGGAAAGAATGAGCAGTTCTTC.

This chain uses TRBV5-1 with TRBJ2-1; tentative D call: TRBD2 (6 bases). There are 14 residues in the CDR3. V lost 6 bases, J lost 4 bases, and 14 bases lay in between. The germline V gene has CDR1 SGHRS and CDR2 YFSETQ. CDR3 sequence reads: CASTNGGPYNEQFF. The DNA for the CDR3 is TGCGCCAGCACGAACGGGGGACCGTACAATGAGCAGTTCTTC. Full variable domain (outside the CDR3, taken from reference TRBV5-1 and TRBJ2-1): KAGVTQTPRYLIKTRGQQVTLSCSPISGHRSVSWYQQTPGQGLQFLFEYFSETQRNKGNFPGRFSGRQFSNSRSEMNVSTLELGDSALYLCASTNGGPYNEQFFGPGTRLTVL.

V and J are TRBV5-6 and TRBJ1-1; D is possibly TRBD1 (6 bases). From germline, CDR1 is SGHDT and CDR2 YYEEEE. Trimming cost V 4 bases and J 4 bases, with 17 bases left between them. The CDR3 has 15 amino acids. CDR3 in DNA: TGTGCCAGCAGCCTTACGCAGGGGTCGGGCACTGAAGCTTTCTTT. Translation gives CASSLTQGSGTEAFF.

The V call is TRBV6-4, the J call TRBJ1-1; weak D call: TRBD1 (6 bases). The CDR3 extends over 13 amino acids. CDR1 and CDR2 from the germline V gene are MRHNA and SNTAGT. Trimming removed 6 bases at V and 1 base at J, with 9 bases between. The CDR3 bases are TGTGCCAGCAGAAAGACAGGGAACACTGAAGCTTTCTTT. Translated, it gives CASRKTGNTEAFF.

A word on this clone: Other DNA sequences within the sample encode an identical CDR3. The chain joins TRBV28 to TRBJ2-3; D may be TRBD1 (5 bases). In germline, CDR1 is MDHEN, CDR2 SYDVKM. Trimming stripped 2 bases from V and 1 base from J, with 10 bases between. This CDR3 is 15 amino acids long. The CDR3 is CASSLTQGGTDTQYF. CDR3 in DNA: TGTGCCAGCAGTTTAACCCAGGGTGGCACAGATACGCAGTATTTT.

This clone was counted once. The rearrangement joins TRBV5-5 to TRBJ1-1, with D perhaps TRBD1 (5 bases). CDR3 length: 15 amino acids. Per the germline V gene, CDR1 is SGHKS and CDR2 is YYEKEE (reference sequence). V was shortened by 1 base and J by 4 bases, with 14 bases between the two germline ends. This chain's CDR3 is CASSLFQGLSTEAFF. The CDR3 DNA reads TGTGCCAGCAGCTTGTTCCAGGGCCTATCCACTGAAGCTTTCTTT.

The rearrangement uses TRBV5-5 and TRBJ2-2; D is unresolved. The germline CDR1 and CDR2 sequences are SGHKS and YYEKEE (reference sequence). Trimming removed 3 bases from V and 0 bases from J, with 9 bases in between. The CDR3 spans 15 residues. CDR3 nucleotides: TGTGCCAGCAGCTACGGCGGCTCGAACACCGGGGAGCTGTTTTTT. Translation: CASSYGGSNTGELFF.

The rearrangement uses TRBV28 and TRBJ1-1, with D unresolved. The germline V and J ends were trimmed by 6 bases and 5 bases, with 16 bases remaining between them. The CDR3 runs 14 residues. The germline CDR1 and CDR2 sequences are MDHEN and SYDVKM. The chain's CDR3 is CASRLSGEETEAFF. The CDR3 DNA reads TGTGCCAGCAGGCTATCCGGGGAAGAGACTGAAGCTTTCTTT.

This clone was seen a few times. This chain links TRBV10-2 with TRBJ1-5, with D unresolved. Germline lookup yields CDR1 WSHSY and CDR2 SAAADI. V lost 0 bases and J lost 5, with 14 bases in between. The CDR3 covers 16 residues. The CDR3 region has the DNA TGCGCCAGCAGTGAGTCTTGGGAGGGCGAGCATCAGCCCCAGCATTTT. Protein product: CASSESWEGEHQPQHF.

This rearrangement joins TRBV3-1 (or the pseudogene TRBV3-2) to TRBJ2-5; 11 bases fit TRBD2. From germline, CDR1 is LGHDT and CDR2 YNNKEL (reference sequence). The CDR3 loop spans 16 amino acids. The J segment lost 2 bases and the V segment lost 0 bases, leaving 2 bases of the junction unmatched. This chain's CDR3 is CASSQETSGSQETQYF. The DNA of the CDR3 is TGTGCCAGCAGCCAAGAAACTAGCGGGAGTCAAGAGACCCAGTACTTC.